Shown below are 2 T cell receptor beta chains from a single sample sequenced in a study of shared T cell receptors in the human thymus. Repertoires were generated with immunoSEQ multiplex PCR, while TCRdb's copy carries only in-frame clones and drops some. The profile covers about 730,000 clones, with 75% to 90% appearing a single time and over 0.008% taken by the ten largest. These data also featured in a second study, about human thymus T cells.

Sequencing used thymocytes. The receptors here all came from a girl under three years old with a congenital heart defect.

The CDR3 nucleotides are TGCAGCGTTGAAAAGGGGACAGGAGACTATGGCTACACCTTC. Translated: CSVEKGTGDYGYTF. The chain recombines TRBV29-1 with TRBJ1-2; 8 nucleotides match TRBD1. Germline V lookup: CDR1 SQVTM, CDR2 ANQGSEA. V lost 2 bases to trimming and J lost 3 bases; unmatched junction nucleotides: 5. The CDR3 is made up of 14 amino acids.

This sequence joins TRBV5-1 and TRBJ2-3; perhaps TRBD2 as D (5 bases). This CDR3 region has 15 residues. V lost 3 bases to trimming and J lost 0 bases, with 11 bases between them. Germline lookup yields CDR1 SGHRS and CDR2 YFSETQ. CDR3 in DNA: TGCGCCAGCAGCTCAAGAGCGGCTAGCACAGATACGCAGTATTTT. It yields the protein CASSSRAASTDTQYF.